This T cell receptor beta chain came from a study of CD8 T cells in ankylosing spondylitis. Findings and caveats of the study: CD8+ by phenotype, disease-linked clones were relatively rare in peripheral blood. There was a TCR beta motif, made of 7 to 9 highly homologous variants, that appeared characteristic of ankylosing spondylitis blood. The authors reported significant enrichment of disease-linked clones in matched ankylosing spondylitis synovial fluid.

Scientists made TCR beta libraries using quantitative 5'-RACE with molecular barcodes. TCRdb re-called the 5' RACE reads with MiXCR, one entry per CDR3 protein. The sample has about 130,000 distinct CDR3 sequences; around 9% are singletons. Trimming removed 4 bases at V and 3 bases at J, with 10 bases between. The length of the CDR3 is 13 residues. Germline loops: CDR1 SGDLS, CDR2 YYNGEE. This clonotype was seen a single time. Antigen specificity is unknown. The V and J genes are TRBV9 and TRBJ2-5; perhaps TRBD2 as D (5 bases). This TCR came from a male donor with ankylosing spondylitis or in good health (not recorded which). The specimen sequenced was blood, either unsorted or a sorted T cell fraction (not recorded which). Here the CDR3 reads CASSRKAEETQYF. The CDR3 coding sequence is TGTGCCAGCAGCCGAAAAGCGGAAGAGACCCAGTACTTC.